The 8 T cell receptor beta chains below all came from one sample that was sequenced in a study of T cell repertoires in aging, cancer and after chemotherapy (dated by TCRdb to the late 2010s). Instead of sorted cells or RNA, genomic DNA extracted from peripheral blood served as the source for amplifying TCR beta rearrangements. The instrument was an Illumina MiSeq. Using a mixed TRB-A/B primer pool, multiplex touch-down PCR amplified rearranged TRB sequences covering the V, D and J segments. Using fastp at Q25 and MiXCR, TCRdb reprocessed the public reads and kept productive beta chains. Rows are unified per CDR3 protein, each entry keeping the most common DNA and genes. The sample data list around 20,000 distinct CDR3 sequences, and over 35% of these were observed just once. The ten largest clonotypes hold approximately 17% of the sample. Sequenced input: blood. All receptors come from a human donor with a solid tumor.

The rearrangement uses TRBV6-6 and TRBJ2-7; D not resolved. The V end was cut by 3 bases, the J end by 6 bases, with 12 bases between. The CDR3 runs 13 residues. Germline values: CDR1 MNHNY, CDR2 SVGAGI (reference sequence). The CDR3 loop is CASSYGPAGEQYF. In DNA form, the CDR3 reads TGTGCCAGCAGTTATGGACCCGCCGGCGAGCAGTACTTC.

This clonotype was seen a handful of times. The chain employs TRBV6-2 or TRBV6-3 and TRBJ1-1; D is possibly TRBD1 (5 bases). The CDR3 is made up of 17 amino acids. Germline values: CDR1 MNHEY, CDR2 SVGEGT. V was cut by 2 bases and J by 3 bases, with 19 bases left in between. CDR3 sequence (DNA): TGTGCCAGCAGTTACCCTGCTGGGGCACCTTTCCACACTGAAGCTTTCTTT. Protein product: CASSYPAGAPFHTEAFF.

The chain has TRBV5-1 and TRBJ1-1; 7 nucleotides match TRBD1. This CDR3 has 15 residues. From germline, CDR1 is SGHRS and CDR2 YFSETQ. The V segment lost 5 bases and the J segment 0 bases; nucleotides outside the gene matches: 7. The CDR3 DNA follows: TGCGCCAGCAGTTGGACAGGAGTTATGAACACTGAAGCTTTCTTT. Translation: CASSWTGVMNTEAFF.

This clonotype occurred once. The chain has TRBV5-1 and TRBJ2-1; 9 bases align to TRBD2. Germline CDR1 reads SGHRS; CDR2 reads YFSETQ. The CDR3 loop spans 18 amino acids. The junction had 14 bases not matched to a gene; V was cut back by 0 bases and J by 7 bases. The CDR3 loop is CASSLGAGGFAERNEQFF. The CDR3 DNA sequence: TGCGCCAGCAGCTTGGGAGCGGGAGGCTTCGCGGAGCGAAATGAGCAGTTCTTC.

This clonotype was counted once. The V call is TRBV5-4, the J call TRBJ2-1; D is perhaps TRBD1 or TRBD2 (6 bases each). V lost 1 base and J lost 4, with 15 bases in between. The CDR3 sequence is 16 residues long. Germline V gives CDR1 SGHNT, CDR2 YYREEE (reference sequence). CDR3 DNA sequence: TGTGCCAGCAGCTTGTGGGGGGCGAAAGTTTACAATGAGCAGTTCTTC. This encodes CASSLWGAKVYNEQFF.

This rearrangement joins TRBV10-3 to TRBJ2-1, with 11 positions matching TRBD1. The CDR3 totals 17 residues. Germline lookup yields CDR1 ENHRY and CDR2 SYGVKD. The ends lost 6 bases at V and 4 bases at J; junction bases unmatched: 11. This CDR3 is CAISDTTGTGGYNEQFF. In DNA, the CDR3 is TGTGCCATCAGCGATACCACCGGGACAGGGGGGTACAATGAGCAGTTCTTC.

This clonotype was detected a few times. The rearrangement links TRBV5-6 to TRBJ2-2, with 10 nucleotides matching TRBD2. The CDR3 is 20 amino acids. Looked up from germline, CDR1 is SGHDT and CDR2 is YYEEEE. With V trimmed by 4 bases and J by 6 bases, 21 bases remained unmatched. CDR3 loop: CASSIPKSGRALFNAGELFF. The CDR3 bases are TGTGCCAGCAGCATACCGAAGAGCGGGAGGGCCCTCTTTAACGCCGGGGAGCTGTTTTTT.

This rearrangement joins TRBV5-1 to TRBJ2-7, with D perhaps TRBD1 (6 bases). The V end was cut by 0 bases, the J end by 5 bases, with 15 bases between. The CDR3 is 15 amino acids. Germline V CDR1 and CDR2: SGHRS, YFSETQ. The CDR3 here is CASSLEGTTNNEQYF. CDR3 coding DNA: TGCGCCAGCAGCTTGGAGGGGACAACCAATAACGAGCAGTACTTC. Supplemented by reference TRBV5-1 and TRBJ2-7, the full variable domain reads KAGVTQTPRYLIKTRGQQVTLSCSPISGHRSVSWYQQTPGQGLQFLFEYFSETQRNKGNFPGRFSGRQFSNSRSEMNVSTLELGDSALYLCASSLEGTTNNEQYFGPGTRLTVT.